This T cell receptor (beta chain) was sequenced for a study of CD8+ T cells in alopecia areata. cDNA serving as the sequencing template came from extracted, reverse transcribed RNA. Assay used: immunoSEQ multiplex PCR; TCRdb lists only in-frame clones, some missing. This sample has roughly 65,000 clones, with under 55% found just once. Researchers took lesional scalp punch biopsies and peripheral blood from people who were alopecia areata patients. CD4+ and CD8+ T cells were sorted from PBMCs. Trimming took 6 bases from V and 5 from J; bases not matched to a gene: 3. CDR3 size: 13 residues. The germline V gene has CDR1 MNHEY and CDR2 SMNVEV (reference sequence).

The chain carries TRBV27 and TRBJ2-5; TRBD1 agrees at 10 bases. Sequencing was performed on CD8+ T cells sorted from blood, taken at week 0. This sequence originates from a human donor with alopecia areata. CDR3 protein: CASSGTGVETQYF. As DNA, the CDR3 is TGTGCCAGCAGCGGGACAGGGGTCGAGACCCAGTACTTC.